Below, 16 T cell receptor beta chains from the same sample are listed, as sequenced in a study of cytomegalovirus exposure and HLA in healthy donors. Primers for the PCR totalled 60 Vbeta and 13 Jbeta. Sequenced by immunoSEQ multiplex PCR; TCRdb stores in-frame clones only, minus some. The profile shows 150,000 to 200,000 clones, approximately 84% of them singletons. The sequenced sample consisted of PBMCs. The receptors originated from a girl in the first two years of life in good health and CMV-seronegative.

The rearrangement joins TRBV9 to TRBJ1-1, with D possibly TRBD1 on 5 matching bases. V gave up 3 bases and J gave up 8 bases, with 17 bases separating them. The CDR3 totals 14 residues. Germline-derived CDR1 and CDR2 are SGDLS and YYNGEE. The CDR3 protein is CASSEVGGAQEAFF. DNA for the CDR3: TGTGCCAGCAGCGAGGTGGGAGGGGCCCAAGAAGCTTTCTTT.

The chain is built from TRBV7-2 and TRBJ1-2, with D unresolved. This CDR3 has 16 amino acids. Deletions cut 5 bases from V and 4 bases from J, with 20 bases between. CDR1 and CDR2 (germline): SGHTA, FQGNSA. CDR3 loop: CASSPPHGEGSYGYTF. The CDR3 nucleotides read TGTGCCAGCAGCCCCCCTCACGGGGAGGGTTCCTATGGCTACACCTTC.

The chain is built from TRBV5-1 and TRBJ2-3, with 9 bases that match TRBD2. The CDR3 totals 14 residues. The V gene's germline CDR1 is SGHRS and CDR2 YFSETQ. V was clipped by 5 bases and J by 6 bases; unmatched bases: 7. CDR3 residues: CASSKAGGSDTQYF. The CDR3 DNA follows: TGCGCCAGCAGTAAAGCGGGGGGATCGGATACGCAGTATTTT.

This clone was counted only a few times. CDR3 nucleotide sequence: TGCGCCAGCAGCCAAGATCGTCGCAGGGAGGGGTCACCCCTCCACTTT. Translating it yields CASSQDRRREGSPLHF. The chain is built from TRBV4-1 and TRBJ1-6; a possible D gene is TRBD1 (5 bases). The CDR3 runs to 16 residues. The ends were cut back, 0 bases at V and 10 bases at J, with 16 bases in the middle. The V gene's germline CDR1 is MGHRA and CDR2 YSYEKL.

This clone was detected once. The chain combines TRBV5-4 with TRBJ2-1, with 12 positions matching TRBD1. The ends lost 1 base at V and 9 bases at J; junction bases unmatched: 11. Germline V gene lookup returns CDR1 SGHNT and CDR2 YYREEE (reference sequence). The CDR3 covers 17 residues. The DNA of the CDR3 is TGTGCCAGCAGCTTGTTGGGGACCCGGGACAGGGGGCTTGAGCAGTTCTTC. Translation: CASSLLGTRDRGLEQFF.

The chain combines TRBV12-1 with TRBJ2-3; the DNA was not compared with TRBD2, the D call given in the table. TRBV12-1 represents a pseudogene. The CDR3 loop spans 15 amino acids. CDR3 DNA: TGTGCCAGCAGCCCACCCTGGGCGGGAGCAGATACGCAGTATTTT. The encoded protein is CASSPPWAGADTQYF.

The chain recombines TRBV27 with TRBJ1-6; 7 nucleotides agree with TRBD1. The germline gives CDR1 MNHEY, CDR2 SMNVEV (reference sequence). CDR3 length: 16 amino acids. After removal of 4 bases from V and 10 bases from J, the junction contained 13 bases not matched to a gene. For the CDR3, the DNA is TGTGCCAGCAGTTCGAGTACGGCCGGCAGGGGGTCACCCCTCCACTTT. Its protein product is CASSSSTAGRGSPLHF.

This chain connects TRBV9 to TRBJ2-1; a possible D gene is TRBD2 (6 bases). The CDR3 loop spans 15 amino acids. Germline CDR1 and CDR2: SGDLS and YYNGEE. V lost 3 bases and J 6 bases, leaving 16 bases between the germline ends. CDR3 nucleotide sequence: TGTGCCAGCAGCGCCGGGGCCTTGGGAGGCAATGAGCAGTTCTTC. Translation: CASSAGALGGNEQFF.

The V gene is TRBV5-8, the J gene TRBJ2-7; D call uncertain. The CDR3 is 13 amino acids. Germline V gene data show CDR1 as SGHTS and CDR2 as YDEGEE. Trimming took off 7 bases at V and 2 bases at J, with 13 bases between the two ends. CDR3 sequence: CASSTVETYEQYF. The CDR3 DNA is TGTGCCAGCTCGACTGTGGAAACCTACGAGCAGTACTTC.

The rearrangement links TRBV10-3 to TRBJ2-3; TRBD1 matches at 7 bases. With V trimmed by 10 bases and J by 1 base, 8 bases remained unmatched. CDR1 and CDR2 (germline): ENHRY, SYGVKD. The CDR3 length is 14 residues. CDR3 protein: CATRQGIGTDTQYF. As DNA, the CDR3 is TGTGCCACTCGACAGGGAATAGGCACAGATACGCAGTATTTT.

This clone turned up a few times. The V call is TRBV14, the J call TRBJ2-3; D is undetermined. Trimming cost V 2 bases and J 6 bases, with 6 bases left between them. The germline CDR1 and CDR2 sequences are SGHDN and FVKESK. This CDR3 has 12 residues. The CDR3 spells CASSQLMDTQYF. The CDR3 region has the DNA TGTGCCAGCAGCCAATTAATGGATACGCAGTATTTT. Looking up the rest from reference TRBV14 and TRBJ2-3 gives the full variable domain: EAGVTQFPSHSVIEKGQTVTLRCDPISGHDNLYWYRRVMGKEIKFLLHFVKESKQDESGMPNNRFLAERTGGTYSTLKVQPAELEDSGVYFCASSQLMDTQYFGPGTRLTVL.

This clone occurred once. This chain joins TRBV19 and TRBJ2-7, with D possibly being TRBD2 (5 bases). CDR3 length equals 13 residues. In germline, CDR1 is LNHDA, CDR2 SQIVND (reference sequence). V was clipped by 5 bases and J by 2 bases, with 10 bases between them. CDR3 nucleotides: TGTGCCAGTAGTTCTCCCGGGACCTACGAGCAGTACTTC. Translating it yields CASSSPGTYEQYF.

The chain combines TRBV10-3 with TRBJ2-1, with 7 nucleotides matching TRBD2. The V and J ends lost 3 bases and 3 bases, in that order; junction bases with no gene match: 5. The germline V gene encodes CDR1 ENHRY and CDR2 SYGVKD. The CDR3 totals 15 residues. Here the CDR3 reads CAISEGLAVYNEQFF. The CDR3 coding sequence is TGTGCCATCAGTGAAGGTCTAGCGGTCTACAATGAGCAGTTCTTC.

The chain combines TRBV9 with TRBJ2-3; the match to TRBD2 covers 12 bases. The V segment lost 4 bases and the J segment 6 bases; nucleotides outside the gene matches: 12. The CDR3 extends over 17 amino acids. Germline V lookup: CDR1 SGDLS, CDR2 YYNGEE. CDR3 DNA sequence: TGTGCCAGCAGCCCGCAACTAGCGGGGGGCCGGGGTGATACGCAGTATTTT. Translating gives CASSPQLAGGRGDTQYF.

The gene calls are TRBV7-9 and TRBJ2-4; 13 bases fit TRBD2. CDR3 length: 19 residues. The germline CDR1 and CDR2 sequences are SEHNR and FQNEAQ (reference sequence). V shed 1 base and J 0 bases; nucleotides not matched to a gene: 6. The CDR3 nucleotides are TGTGCCAGCAGCTTAGGACTAGCGGGGGGATTGGGAGCCAAAAACATTCAGTACTTC. Translating it yields CASSLGLAGGLGAKNIQYF.

Here the CDR3 DNA reads TGTGCCAGCATTAACTCGGGGGAGGGTGGCTACACCTTC. Its protein is CASINSGEGGYTF. The gene calls are TRBV6-1 and TRBJ1-2, with D maybe TRBD1 (5 bases). The ends were cut back, 7 bases at V and 7 bases at J, with 16 bases in the middle. Per germline, CDR1 MNHNS and CDR2 SASEGT. CDR3 size: 13 residues.